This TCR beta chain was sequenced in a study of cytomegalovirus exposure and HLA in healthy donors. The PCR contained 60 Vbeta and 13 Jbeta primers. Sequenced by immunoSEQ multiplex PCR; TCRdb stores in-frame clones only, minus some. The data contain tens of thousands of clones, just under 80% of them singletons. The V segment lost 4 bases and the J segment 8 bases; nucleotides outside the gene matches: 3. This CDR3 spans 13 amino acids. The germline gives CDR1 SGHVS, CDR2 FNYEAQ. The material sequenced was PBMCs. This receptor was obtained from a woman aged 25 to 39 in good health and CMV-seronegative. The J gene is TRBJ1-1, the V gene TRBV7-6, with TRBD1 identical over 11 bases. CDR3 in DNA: TGTGCCAGCAGCTGGGACAGGGGGTTCGAAGCTTTCTTT. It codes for CASSWDRGFEAFF.